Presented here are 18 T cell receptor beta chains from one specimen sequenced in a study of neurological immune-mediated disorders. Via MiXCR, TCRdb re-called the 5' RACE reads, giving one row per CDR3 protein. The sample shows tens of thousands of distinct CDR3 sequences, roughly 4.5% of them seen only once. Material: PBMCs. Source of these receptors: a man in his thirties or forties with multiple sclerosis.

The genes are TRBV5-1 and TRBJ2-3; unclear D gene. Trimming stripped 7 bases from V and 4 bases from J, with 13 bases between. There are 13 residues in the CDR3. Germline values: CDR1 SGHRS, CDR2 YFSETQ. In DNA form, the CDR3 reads TGCGCCAGCGGTGGCCCCGTCCCAGATACGCAGTATTTT. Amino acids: CASGGPVPDTQYF.

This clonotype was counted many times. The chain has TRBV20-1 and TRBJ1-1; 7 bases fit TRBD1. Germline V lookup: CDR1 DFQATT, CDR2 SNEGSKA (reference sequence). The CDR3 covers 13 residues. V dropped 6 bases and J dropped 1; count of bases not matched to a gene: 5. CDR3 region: CSAAGTANTEAFF. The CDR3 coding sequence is TGCAGTGCCGCCGGGACAGCGAACACTGAAGCTTTCTTT.

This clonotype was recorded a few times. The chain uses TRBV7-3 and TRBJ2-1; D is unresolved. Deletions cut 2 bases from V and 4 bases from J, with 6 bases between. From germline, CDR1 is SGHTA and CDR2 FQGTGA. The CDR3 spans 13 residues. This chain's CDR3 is CASSLSGYNEQFF. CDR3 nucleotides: TGTGCCAGCAGCTTATCCGGTTACAATGAGCAGTTCTTC.

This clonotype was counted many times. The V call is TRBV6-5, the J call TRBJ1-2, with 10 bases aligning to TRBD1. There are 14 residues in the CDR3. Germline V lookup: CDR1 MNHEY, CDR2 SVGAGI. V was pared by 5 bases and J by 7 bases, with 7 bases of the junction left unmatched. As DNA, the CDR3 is TGTGCCAGCAGTAGGGACAGGGGAGGTTCTGGCTACACCTTC. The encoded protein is CASSRDRGGSGYTF.

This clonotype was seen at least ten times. CDR3 amino acids: CASSFRGANLNTEAFF. The CDR3, as DNA: TGTGCCAGCAGCTTTCGAGGGGCCAATTTGAACACTGAAGCTTTCTTT. This chain joins TRBV5-6 and TRBJ1-1, with D perhaps matching TRBD1 (5 bases). Germline CDR1 SGHDT, CDR2 YYEEEE. V shed 2 bases and J shed 0 bases, with 14 bases lying between them. CDR3 size: 16 residues.

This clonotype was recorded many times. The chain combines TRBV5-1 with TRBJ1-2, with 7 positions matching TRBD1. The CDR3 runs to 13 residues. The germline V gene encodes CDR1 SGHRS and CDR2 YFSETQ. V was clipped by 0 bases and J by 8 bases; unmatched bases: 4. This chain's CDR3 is CASSLVAGGGYTF. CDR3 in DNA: TGCGCCAGCAGCTTGGTGGCAGGGGGAGGCTACACCTTC.

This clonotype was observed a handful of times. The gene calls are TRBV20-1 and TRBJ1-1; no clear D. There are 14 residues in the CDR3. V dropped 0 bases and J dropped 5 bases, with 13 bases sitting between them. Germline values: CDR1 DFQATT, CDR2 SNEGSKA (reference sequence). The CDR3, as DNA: TGCAGTGCTAGAGACCCGGCCGGAAGAACTGAAGCTTTCTTT. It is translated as CSARDPAGRTEAFF.

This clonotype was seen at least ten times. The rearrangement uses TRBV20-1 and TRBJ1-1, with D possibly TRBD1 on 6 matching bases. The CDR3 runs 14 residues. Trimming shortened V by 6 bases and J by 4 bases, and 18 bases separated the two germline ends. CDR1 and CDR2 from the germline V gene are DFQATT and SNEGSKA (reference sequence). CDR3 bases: TGCAGTGCCACGAATAGGGGGAGCGGCACTGAAGCTTTCTTT. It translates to CSATNRGSGTEAFF.

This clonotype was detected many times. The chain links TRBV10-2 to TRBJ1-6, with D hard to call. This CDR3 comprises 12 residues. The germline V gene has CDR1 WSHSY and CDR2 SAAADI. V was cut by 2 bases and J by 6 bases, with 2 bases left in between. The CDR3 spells CASSETNSPLHF. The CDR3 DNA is TGCGCCAGCAGTGAGACTAATTCACCCCTCCACTTT.

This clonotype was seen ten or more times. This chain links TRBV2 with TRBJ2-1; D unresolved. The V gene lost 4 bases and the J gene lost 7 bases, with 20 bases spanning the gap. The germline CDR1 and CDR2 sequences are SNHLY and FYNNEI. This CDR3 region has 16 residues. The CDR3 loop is CASSGYIDGVGNEQFF. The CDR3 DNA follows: TGTGCCAGCAGTGGATACATTGATGGGGTCGGGAATGAGCAGTTCTTC.

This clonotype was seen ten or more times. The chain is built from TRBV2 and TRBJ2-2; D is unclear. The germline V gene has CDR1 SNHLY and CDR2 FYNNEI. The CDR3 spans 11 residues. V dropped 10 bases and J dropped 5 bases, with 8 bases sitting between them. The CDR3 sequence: CATQGTGELFF. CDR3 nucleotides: TGTGCCACCCAAGGGACCGGGGAGCTGTTTTTT.

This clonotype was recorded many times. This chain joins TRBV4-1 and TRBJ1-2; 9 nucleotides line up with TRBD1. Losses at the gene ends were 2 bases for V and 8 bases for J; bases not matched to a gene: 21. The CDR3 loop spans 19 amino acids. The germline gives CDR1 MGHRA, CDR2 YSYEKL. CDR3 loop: CASSQSNPWTGERTGGYTF. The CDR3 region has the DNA TGCGCCAGCAGCCAATCCAACCCTTGGACAGGGGAAAGGACAGGAGGCTACACCTTC.

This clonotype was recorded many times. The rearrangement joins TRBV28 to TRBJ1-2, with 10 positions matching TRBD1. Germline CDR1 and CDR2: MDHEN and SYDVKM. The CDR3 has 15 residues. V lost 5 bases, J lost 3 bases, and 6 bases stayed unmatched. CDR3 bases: TGTGCCAGCAGTGACAGGGGGCGATCTGACTATGGCTACACCTTC. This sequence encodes CASSDRGRSDYGYTF.

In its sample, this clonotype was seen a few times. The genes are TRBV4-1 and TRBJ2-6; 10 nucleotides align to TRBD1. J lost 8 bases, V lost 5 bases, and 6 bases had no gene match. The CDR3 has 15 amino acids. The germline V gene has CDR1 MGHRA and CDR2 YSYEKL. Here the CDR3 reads CASSYGTGVPNVLTF. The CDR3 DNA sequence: TGCGCCAGCAGCTACGGGACAGGGGTCCCCAACGTCCTGACTTTC.

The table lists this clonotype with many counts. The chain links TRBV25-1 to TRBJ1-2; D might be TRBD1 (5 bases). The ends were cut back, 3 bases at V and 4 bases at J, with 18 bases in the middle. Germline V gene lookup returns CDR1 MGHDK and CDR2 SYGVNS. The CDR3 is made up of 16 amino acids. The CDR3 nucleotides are TGTGCCAGCAGTGACCACAACCAGGAGGGGAGCTATGGCTACACCTTC. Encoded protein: CASSDHNQEGSYGYTF.

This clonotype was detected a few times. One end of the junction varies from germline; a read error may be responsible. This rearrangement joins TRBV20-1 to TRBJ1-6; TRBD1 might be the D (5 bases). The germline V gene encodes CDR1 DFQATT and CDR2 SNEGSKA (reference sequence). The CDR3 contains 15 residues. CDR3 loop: CSASFRGSYNSPLNF. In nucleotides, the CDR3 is TGCAGTGCTAGTTTTAGGGGTTCCTATAATTCACCCCTCAACTTT.

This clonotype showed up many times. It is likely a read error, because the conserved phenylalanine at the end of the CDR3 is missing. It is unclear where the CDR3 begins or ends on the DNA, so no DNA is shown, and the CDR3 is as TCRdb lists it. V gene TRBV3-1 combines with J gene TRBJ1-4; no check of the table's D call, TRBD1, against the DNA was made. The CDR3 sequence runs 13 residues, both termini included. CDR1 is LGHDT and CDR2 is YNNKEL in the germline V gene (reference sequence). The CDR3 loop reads CASSYHLGTEPTI.

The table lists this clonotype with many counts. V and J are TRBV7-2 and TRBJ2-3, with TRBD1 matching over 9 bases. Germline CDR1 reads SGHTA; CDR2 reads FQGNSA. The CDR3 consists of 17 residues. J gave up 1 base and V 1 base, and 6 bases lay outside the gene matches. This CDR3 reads CASSLVGGTGRTDTQYF. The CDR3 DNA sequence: TGTGCCAGCAGCTTAGTTGGGGGGACAGGGCGCACAGATACGCAGTATTTT.